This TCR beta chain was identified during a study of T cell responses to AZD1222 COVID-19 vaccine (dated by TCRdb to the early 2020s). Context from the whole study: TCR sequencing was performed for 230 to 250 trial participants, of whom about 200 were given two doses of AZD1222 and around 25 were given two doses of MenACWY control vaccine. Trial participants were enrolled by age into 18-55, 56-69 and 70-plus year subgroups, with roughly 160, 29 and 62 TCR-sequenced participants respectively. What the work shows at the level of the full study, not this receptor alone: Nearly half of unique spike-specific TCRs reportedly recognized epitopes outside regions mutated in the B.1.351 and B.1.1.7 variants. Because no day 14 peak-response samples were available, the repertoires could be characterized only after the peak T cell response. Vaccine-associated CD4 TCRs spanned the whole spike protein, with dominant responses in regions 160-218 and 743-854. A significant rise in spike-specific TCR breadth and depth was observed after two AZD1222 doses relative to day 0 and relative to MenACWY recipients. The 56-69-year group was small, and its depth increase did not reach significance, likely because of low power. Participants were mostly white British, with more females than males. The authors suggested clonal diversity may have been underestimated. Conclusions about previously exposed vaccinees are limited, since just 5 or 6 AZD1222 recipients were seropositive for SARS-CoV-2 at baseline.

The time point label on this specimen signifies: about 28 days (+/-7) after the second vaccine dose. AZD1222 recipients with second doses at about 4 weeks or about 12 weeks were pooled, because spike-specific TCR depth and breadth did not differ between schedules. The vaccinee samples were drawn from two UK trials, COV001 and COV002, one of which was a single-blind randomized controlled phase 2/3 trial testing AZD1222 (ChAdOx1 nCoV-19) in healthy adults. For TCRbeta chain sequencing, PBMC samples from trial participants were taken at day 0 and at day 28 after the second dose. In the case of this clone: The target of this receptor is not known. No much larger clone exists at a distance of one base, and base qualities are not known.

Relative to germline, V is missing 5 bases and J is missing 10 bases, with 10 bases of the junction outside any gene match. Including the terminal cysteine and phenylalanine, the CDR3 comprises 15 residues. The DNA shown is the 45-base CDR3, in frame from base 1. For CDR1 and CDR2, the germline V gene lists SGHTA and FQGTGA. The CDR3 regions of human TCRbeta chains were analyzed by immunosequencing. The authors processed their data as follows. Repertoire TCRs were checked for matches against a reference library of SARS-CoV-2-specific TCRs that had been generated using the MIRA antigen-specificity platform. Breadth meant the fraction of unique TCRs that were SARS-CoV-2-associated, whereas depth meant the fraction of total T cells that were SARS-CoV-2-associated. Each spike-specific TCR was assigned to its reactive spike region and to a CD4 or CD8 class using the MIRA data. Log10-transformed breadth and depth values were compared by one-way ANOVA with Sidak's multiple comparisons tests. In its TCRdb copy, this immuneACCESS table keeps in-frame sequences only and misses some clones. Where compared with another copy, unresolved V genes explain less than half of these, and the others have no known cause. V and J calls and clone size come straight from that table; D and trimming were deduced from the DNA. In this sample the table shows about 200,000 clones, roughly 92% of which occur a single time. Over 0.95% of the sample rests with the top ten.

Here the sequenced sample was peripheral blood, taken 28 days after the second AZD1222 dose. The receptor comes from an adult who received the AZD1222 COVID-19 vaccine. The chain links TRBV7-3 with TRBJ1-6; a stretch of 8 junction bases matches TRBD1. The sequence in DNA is TGTGCCAGCAGCCTATCGACCGGGACAGGCTCACCCCTCCACTTT. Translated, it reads CASSLSTGTGSPLHF. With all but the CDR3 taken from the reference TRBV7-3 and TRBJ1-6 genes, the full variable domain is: GAGVSQTPSNKVTEKGKYVELRCDPISGHTALYWYRQSLGQGPEFLIYFQGTGAADDSGLPNDRFFAVRPEGSVSTLKIQRTERGDSAVYLCASSLSTGTGSPLHFGNGTRLTVT.